The next 27 T cell receptor beta chains were all read from a single sample in a study of cytomegalovirus exposure and HLA in healthy donors. 13 Jbeta primers and 60 Vbeta primers were used for the PCR. Here immunoSEQ multiplex PCR was the method, and the copy in TCRdb shows in-frame clones only, minus some. The table lists about 160,000 clones, 85% of them singletons. Material: PBMCs. These receptors originate from a boy under 10 years old in good health and CMV-seronegative.

The J gene is TRBJ1-2, the V gene TRBV19, with D hard to call. The CDR3 spans 14 residues. Germline CDR1 and CDR2: LNHDA and SQIVND (reference sequence). V dropped 3 bases and J dropped 2 bases, with 10 bases sitting between them. CDR3 sequence (DNA): TGTGCCAGTAGTATGATGACTTCCAACTATGGCTACACCTTC. It codes for CASSMMTSNYGYTF. The entire variable domain, with the rest obtained from reference TRBV19 and TRBJ1-2, is as follows: DGGITQSPKYLFRKEGQNVTLSCEQNLNHDAMYWYRQDPGQGLRLIYYSQIVNDFQKGDIAEGYSVSREKKESFPLTVTSAQKNPTAFYLCASSMMTSNYGYTFGSGTRLTVV.

The chain has TRBV6-1 and TRBJ2-4; no firm D call. The CDR3 spans 11 residues. V lost 10 bases to trimming and J lost 8 bases, with 12 bases between them. CDR1 is MNHNS and CDR2 is SASEGT in the germline V gene. CDR3 loop: CATSLSDIQYF. CDR3 coding DNA: TGTGCCACCTCCCTCTCGGACATTCAGTACTTC.

A remark on this clone: At the DNA level, this CDR3 is encoded by other sequences in the same sample as well. The chain uses TRBV19 and TRBJ1-2; TRBD1 agrees at 7 bases. Per the germline V gene, CDR1 is LNHDA and CDR2 is SQIVND (reference sequence). Losses at the gene ends were 4 bases for V and 2 bases for J; bases not matched to a gene: 1. The length of the CDR3 is 13 residues. The CDR3 region is CASSRQGNYGYTF. The CDR3, as DNA: TGTGCCAGTAGTAGACAGGGCAACTATGGCTACACCTTC.

The V gene is TRBV5-1, the J gene TRBJ1-1; 8 nucleotides match TRBD1. J was trimmed by 4 bases and V by 4 bases; bases with no gene match: 6. CDR3 length: 14 residues. The V gene's germline CDR1 is SGHRS and CDR2 YFSETQ. In DNA, the CDR3 is TGCGCCAGCAGCAATCAGGGGGCGGGCACTGAAGCTTTCTTT. Its protein is CASSNQGAGTEAFF.

The rearrangement links TRBV5-1 to TRBJ2-3, with a possible D match to TRBD2 (6 bases). Deletions cut 0 bases from V and 0 bases from J, with 14 bases between. Germline assignment: CDR1 SGHRS and CDR2 YFSETQ. The CDR3 consists of 17 residues. CDR3 in DNA: TGCGCCAGCAGCTTGGAATCCAGCGGGCGGAGCACAGATACGCAGTATTTT. Translated, it gives CASSLESSGRSTDTQYF.

V usage is TRBV2 and J usage is TRBJ2-7, with 8 bases aligning to TRBD1. The trim removed 9 bases at V and 7 bases at J, leaving 11 bases unmatched. The CDR3 is made up of 13 amino acids. Germline V gives CDR1 SNHLY, CDR2 FYNNEI. Written as DNA, the CDR3 is TGTGCCAGGGGGACAGGTGAGGGGGGTGAGCAGTACTTC. Its protein product is CARGTGEGGEQYF.

V gene TRBV6-1 combines with J gene TRBJ1-5; D unresolved. CDR1 is MNHNS and CDR2 is SASEGT in the germline V gene. The CDR3 length is 14 residues. The V and J ends lost 6 bases and 0 bases respectively, with 9 bases between them. The chain's CDR3 is CASSFRGSNQPQHF. In nucleotides, the CDR3 is TGTGCCAGCAGCTTTCGGGGTAGCAATCAGCCCCAGCATTTT.

This clone was counted a few times. The rearrangement joins TRBV7-9 to TRBJ2-7; D might be TRBD2 (6 bases). Germline V gene lookup returns CDR1 SEHNR and CDR2 FQNEAQ (reference sequence). V shed 2 bases and J shed 6 bases, with 17 bases lying between them. This CDR3 contains 15 residues. The CDR3 region has the DNA TGTGCCAGCAGCTTAAAAGGACTAACTTTGGGCGAGCAGTACTTC. This translates into CASSLKGLTLGEQYF.

This clone was seen a few times. V is TRBV6-1 and J is TRBJ2-1; a weak D match, TRBD2 (6 bases). Deletions cut 1 base from V and 6 bases from J, with 10 bases between. CDR1 is MNHNS and CDR2 is SASEGT in the germline V gene. This CDR3 comprises 14 residues. The CDR3 spells CASSEGLEVNEQFF. The CDR3 coding sequence is TGTGCCAGCAGTGAAGGACTAGAGGTCAATGAGCAGTTCTTC.

V and J are TRBV19 and TRBJ1-5; D is unresolved. Per the germline V gene, CDR1 is LNHDA and CDR2 is SQIVND (reference sequence). V was shortened by 0 bases and J by 1 base, with 7 bases between the two germline ends. The CDR3 length is 15 residues. CDR3 sequence (DNA): TGTGCCAGTAGTATAGATCTAGCCAGCAATCAGCCCCAGCATTTT. It specifies CASSIDLASNQPQHF.

A word on this clone: Other DNA sequences in the same sample also yield this CDR3. This sequence joins TRBV6-5 and TRBJ1-1; 7 bases are shared with TRBD1. This CDR3 is 15 amino acids long. The germline V gene encodes CDR1 MNHEY and CDR2 SVGAGI. Trimming cost V 2 bases and J 4 bases; bases outside gene matches: 7. CDR3 loop: CASSYGGGVLTEAFF. The CDR3 DNA is TGTGCCAGCAGTTACGGAGGGGGCGTCCTCACTGAAGCTTTCTTT.

DNA for the CDR3: TGTGCCAGCTCACCTGGGACTAGCGGGAGCGGCACAGATACGCAGTATTTT. Translation: CASSPGTSGSGTDTQYF. The gene calls are TRBV18 and TRBJ2-3, with TRBD2 matching 14 bases. CDR3 length: 17 amino acids. Germline V gene data show CDR1 as KGHSH and CDR2 as LQKENI. V trimming: 3 bases; J trimming: 1 base; junction bases outside the gene matches: 3.

The CDR3 here is CASSDKGISSYEQYF. The CDR3 nucleotides read TGTGCCAGCAGTGACAAGGGGATAAGCTCCTACGAGCAGTACTTC. The chain has TRBV2 and TRBJ2-7, with a possible D match to TRBD1 (5 bases). Germline CDR1 and CDR2: SNHLY and FYNNEI. This CDR3 has 15 amino acids. Trimming took 3 bases from V and 0 from J, leaving 12 bases between them.

J is TRBJ2-5 and V is TRBV28; possibly TRBD1 for D (5 bases). Germline CDR1 is MDHEN and CDR2 is SYDVKM. V was shortened by 6 bases and J by 0 bases, with 17 bases between the two germline ends. The CDR3 runs 16 residues. For the CDR3, the DNA is TGTGCCAGCAGCCCAGCCGAGACAGCGTACCAAGAGACCCAGTACTTC. The encoded protein is CASSPAETAYQETQYF.

The chain links TRBV4-1 to TRBJ2-1; the D gene is possibly TRBD1 (6 bases). CDR3 length equals 16 residues. Per the germline V gene, CDR1 is MGHRA and CDR2 is YSYEKL. Trimming shortened V by 4 bases and J by 0 bases, and 13 bases separated the two germline ends. CDR3 bases: TGCGCCAGCAGCCCTCGGACAGAGAGCTCCTACAATGAGCAGTTCTTC. Protein: CASSPRTESSYNEQFF.

The chain recombines TRBV28 with TRBJ2-7; D might be TRBD1 (8 bases). Germline V gene data show CDR1 as MDHEN and CDR2 as SYDVKM. This CDR3 spans 15 amino acids. The V gene lost 2 bases and the J gene lost 6 bases, with 17 bases spanning the gap. CDR3 coding DNA: TGTGCCAGCAGTTTAGGGGGGGCAGGGGGCGGCGAGCAGTACGTC. It encodes CASSLGGAGGGEQYV.

This chain uses TRBV7-8 with TRBJ2-1; TRBD2 matches at 15 bases. J was trimmed by 5 bases and V by 3 bases; bases with no gene match: 14. The CDR3 is 20 amino acids. CDR1 SGHVS and CDR2 FQNEAQ come from the germline V gene. CDR3 in amino acids: CASSLLLPGTSGGRNNEQFF. The CDR3 nucleotides are TGTGCCAGCAGCTTGCTCCTGCCAGGGACTAGCGGGGGGCGGAACAATGAGCAGTTCTTC.

The rearrangement links TRBV19 to TRBJ1-2; D is perhaps TRBD1 (6 bases). The CDR3 is made up of 14 amino acids. Per germline, CDR1 LNHDA and CDR2 SQIVND (reference sequence). Trimming shortened V by 2 bases and J by 8 bases, and 15 bases separated the two germline ends. CDR3 loop: CASSILQGKQGYTF. Here the CDR3 DNA reads TGTGCCAGTAGTATACTACAGGGAAAACAGGGCTACACCTTC. Variable domain in full (rest from reference TRBV19 and TRBJ1-2): DGGITQSPKYLFRKEGQNVTLSCEQNLNHDAMYWYRQDPGQGLRLIYYSQIVNDFQKGDIAEGYSVSREKKESFPLTVTSAQKNPTAFYLCASSILQGKQGYTFGSGTRLTVV.

The rearrangement uses TRBV7-9 and TRBJ2-1; the match to TRBD1 covers 8 bases. The CDR3 spans 16 residues. Per the germline V gene, CDR1 is SEHNR and CDR2 is FQNEAQ (reference sequence). The V segment lost 4 bases and the J segment 2 bases; nucleotides outside the gene matches: 7. CDR3 protein: CASSSDRTGTYNEQFF. CDR3 nucleotides: TGTGCCAGCAGCTCGGACCGGACAGGGACCTACAATGAGCAGTTCTTC.

This CDR3 is CASTTGWFTEAFF. The CDR3 DNA is TGTGCCAGCACCACGGGGTGGTTCACTGAAGCTTTCTTT. The rearrangement uses TRBV6-1 and TRBJ1-1; no clear D gene. Per the germline V gene, CDR1 is MNHNS and CDR2 is SASEGT. The CDR3 consists of 13 residues. Trimming stripped 7 bases from V and 4 bases from J, with 13 bases between.

The chain has TRBV6-5 and TRBJ1-2; a weak D match, TRBD1 (5 bases). Trimming shortened V by 6 bases and J by 6 bases, and 20 bases separated the two germline ends. Germline loops: CDR1 MNHEY, CDR2 SVGAGI. This CDR3 is 15 amino acids long. In DNA, the CDR3 is TGTGCCAGCAGACCCGCCCAGGGCCAAATGCATGGCTACACCTTC. Translating gives CASRPAQGQMHGYTF.

The rearrangement links TRBV11-2 to TRBJ2-7; 11 bases agree with TRBD2. The V segment lost 2 bases and the J segment 9 bases; nucleotides outside the gene matches: 3. The CDR3 length is 13 residues. Germline CDR1 is SGHAT and CDR2 is FQNNGV. The CDR3 spells CASSLMTSGMQYF. In nucleotides, the CDR3 is TGTGCCAGCAGCTTAATGACTAGCGGGATGCAGTACTTC.

The chain employs TRBV30 and TRBJ2-7, with TRBD1 matching over 7 bases. V was pared by 4 bases and J by 7 bases, with 10 bases of the junction left unmatched. The CDR3 is 13 residues long. Looked up from germline, CDR1 is GTSNPN and CDR2 is SVGIG (reference sequence). CDR3 in amino acids: CAWKTGTLGEQYF. CDR3 nucleotides: TGTGCCTGGAAGACAGGGACGTTGGGGGAGCAGTACTTC.

The chain couples TRBV2 to TRBJ1-1, with D maybe TRBD1 (5 bases). The V end lost 2 bases, the J end lost 5 bases, and 15 bases lay between the germline ends. Germline V gene lookup returns CDR1 SNHLY and CDR2 FYNNEI. The CDR3 contains 15 residues. The CDR3 reads CASSELQGVKTEAFF. In DNA, the CDR3 is TGTGCCAGCAGTGAACTTCAGGGTGTTAAGACTGAAGCTTTCTTT.

CDR3 region: CASSPEGGDGYTF. DNA for the CDR3: TGCGCCAGCAGTCCGGAGGGGGGGGATGGCTACACCTTC. The chain combines TRBV5-1 with TRBJ1-2; weak D call: TRBD1 (6 bases). V lost 5 bases and J 6 bases, leaving 14 bases between the germline ends. The CDR3 runs 13 residues. Germline V gene lookup returns CDR1 SGHRS and CDR2 YFSETQ.

This chain uses TRBV18 with TRBJ2-2; D is unclear. Germline V gene lookup returns CDR1 KGHSH and CDR2 LQKENI. CDR3 size: 15 residues. Trimming took 3 bases from V and 1 from J, leaving 9 bases between them. The CDR3 nucleotides read TGTGCCAGCTCACCGCTCACGAGGAACACCGGGGAGCTGTTTTTT. Its protein product is CASSPLTRNTGELFF. The full variable domain, rest sourced from reference TRBV18 and TRBJ2-2, is NAGVMQNPRHLVRRRGQEARLRCSPMKGHSHVYWYRQLPEEGLKFMVYLQKENIIDESGMPKERFSAEFPKEGPSILRIQQVVRGDSAAYFCASSPLTRNTGELFFGEGSRLTVL.

The chain is built from TRBV10-2 and TRBJ2-7; TRBD1 might be the D (7 bases). This CDR3 contains 15 residues. Trimming removed 9 bases from V and 5 bases from J, with 23 bases in between. Germline loops: CDR1 WSHSY, CDR2 SAAADI. This CDR3 is CASCFGLEGAHEQYV. The CDR3, as DNA: TGCGCCAGTTGTTTCGGCCTGGAGGGGGCCCACGAGCAGTACGTC.